This T cell receptor (beta chain) was sequenced for a study of T-cell reconstitution after alpha-beta-depleted transplantation in children. Using unique molecular identifiers, the investigators prepared the TCRbeta library. Each CDR3 protein is one row after TCRdb ran MiXCR on the PCR reads. This sample has 450,000 to 700,000 distinct CDR3 sequences, with 25% to 30% found just once. The germline gives CDR1 SNHLY, CDR2 FYNNEI. The junction had 12 bases not matched to a gene; V was cut back by 4 bases and J by 0 bases. The CDR3 runs 18 residues. This clonotype was counted between two and nine times. Its antigen is currently unknown. General observations from the study: Reportedly, only several hundred clones from non-depleted graft cells drove alpha-beta T-cell counts at about two months. One year post-transplant, T-cell counts and diversity were largely derived from T cells produced anew. Recipient T cells and thymic progenitors that survived gave rise to the high TCRbeta diversity observed at day 60 in some patients.

The sample here was PBMCs, taken before TCRalphabeta/CD19-depleted stem cell transplant. The sequence was collected from a boy younger than two with Wiskott-Aldrich syndrome, due to receive a stem cell transplant. This sequence joins TRBV2 and TRBJ1-1; 9 bases align to TRBD1. The CDR3: CASSVKAGTGRMNTEAFF. CDR3 DNA sequence: TGTGCCAGCAGTGTTAAAGCCGGGACAGGGCGCATGAACACTGAAGCTTTCTTT.